The 24 T cell receptor beta chains in this list originate from one sample, sequenced in a study of T cells in Graves' hyperthyroidism and ophthalmopathy. Amplified TCR beta CDR3 regions came from RNA transcripts. Carried out on the TCR CDR3, a first-round RT-PCR used the HTBI primer set. TCRdb re-derived calls from the multiplex PCR reads in MiXCR, one entry per CDR3 protein. The profile shows approximately 640,000 distinct CDR3 sequences, about 45% of them singletons. The sample taken for sequencing was peripheral blood or thyroid tissue (not recorded which). These receptors came from an adult man with Graves' disease, either hyperthyroidism or ophthalmopathy (not recorded which).

The chain uses TRBV12-3 or TRBV12-4 and TRBJ1-5; no definite D call. This CDR3 has 15 residues. The germline V and J ends were trimmed by 3 bases and 0 bases, with 9 bases remaining between them. CDR3 nucleotides: TGTGCCAGCAGTTTCCGGGCTGGTAGCAATCAGCCCCAGCATTTT. Its translation: CASSFRAGSNQPQHF.

This clonotype was counted only a few times. The rearrangement uses TRBV12-3 or TRBV12-4 and TRBJ1-1, with D hard to call. This CDR3 is 14 amino acids long. The ends were cut back, 2 bases at V and 1 base at J, with 8 bases in the middle. CDR3 DNA sequence: TGTGCCAGCAGTTTAATGAAGGGGAACACTGAAGCTTTCTTT. This encodes CASSLMKGNTEAFF.

The chain uses TRBV12-1 and TRBJ1-6; the table's D call TRBD1 went unverified against the DNA. TRBV12-1 is a pseudogene locus. This CDR3 is built from 15 residues. The CDR3 sequence is CASSLLGGRTWTLHF. The CDR3 DNA sequence: TGTGCCAGCAGTCTTTTGGGGGGTCGAACGTGGACCCTCCACTTT.

The V gene is TRBV13, the J gene TRBJ1-6; tentatively, D is TRBD1 (5 bases). The CDR3 has 14 amino acids. The germline CDR1 and CDR2 sequences are PRHDT and FYEKMQ (reference sequence). The CDR3 DNA follows: TGTGCTAGCCCCCCGGGACGGTTTAATTCACCCCTCCACTTT. Residues: CASPPGRFNSPLHF.

This clonotype has only a few counts. The chain combines TRBV20-1 with TRBJ2-7; perhaps D is TRBD1 or TRBD2 (5 bases each). The CDR3 runs to 14 residues. V lost 3 bases and J 1 base, leaving 13 bases between the germline ends. Per the germline V gene, CDR1 is DFQATT and CDR2 is SNEGSKA (reference sequence). In DNA form, the CDR3 reads TGCAGTGCTAGCCGGGACGGGGTATCCTACGAGCAGTACTTC. Residues: CSASRDGVSYEQYF.

In DNA form, the CDR3 reads TGTGCCAGCAGCGTAGATACTAGCGGGGGGCTCCAAGAGACCCAGTACTTC. Protein product: CASSVDTSGGLQETQYF. This chain uses TRBV7-2 with TRBJ2-5; 12 nucleotides agree with TRBD2. The germline V gene encodes CDR1 SGHTA and CDR2 FQGNSA. Trimming removed 5 bases from V and 1 base from J; junction bases left unmatched: 8. This CDR3 contains 17 residues.

The chain has TRBV10-3 and TRBJ1-4; 10 nucleotides align to TRBD1. Unmatched junction bases numbered 15, after V lost 10 bases and J lost 7 bases. CDR1 is ENHRY and CDR2 is SYGVKD in the germline V gene. This CDR3 is built from 16 residues. The CDR3 region is CATIALTGGLCEKLFF. The CDR3 DNA follows: TGTGCCACCATCGCCCTGACAGGGGGCTTATGTGAAAAACTGTTTTTT.

The gene calls are TRBV11-2 and TRBJ1-2, with 7 positions matching TRBD1. CDR1 and CDR2 (germline): SGHAT, FQNNGV. The CDR3 contains 15 residues. The J segment lost 5 bases and the V segment lost 1 base, leaving 7 bases of the junction unmatched. CDR3 residues: CASSLGLRQGYGYTF. DNA for the CDR3: TGTGCCAGCAGCTTAGGGTTAAGACAGGGATATGGCTACACCTTC.

V and J are TRBV11-2 and TRBJ2-7, with unresolved D. There are 15 residues in the CDR3. Trimming shortened V by 5 bases and J by 2 bases, and 16 bases separated the two germline ends. From germline, CDR1 is SGHAT and CDR2 FQNNGV. Here the CDR3 DNA reads TGTGCCAGCAGCGCGCAGATAGGCTCTCCCTACGAGCAGTACTTC. Translating it yields CASSAQIGSPYEQYF.

This clonotype has just a few counts. The chain uses TRBV5-1 and TRBJ1-5; 9 bases line up with TRBD1. The germline V gene encodes CDR1 SGHRS and CDR2 YFSETQ. V lost 0 bases to trimming and J lost 0 bases; unmatched junction nucleotides: 7. The CDR3 covers 18 residues. The CDR3 spells CASSLGQGGPYSNQPQHF. CDR3 coding DNA: TGCGCCAGCAGCTTGGGACAGGGGGGCCCGTATAGCAATCAGCCCCAGCATTTT.

This clonotype has a count of ten or more. The V and J genes are TRBV10-3 and TRBJ1-1; D is uncertain. The V end lost 2 bases, the J end lost 1 base, and 8 bases lay between the germline ends. CDR1 and CDR2 (germline): ENHRY, SYGVKD. The CDR3 contains 14 residues. CDR3 nucleotide sequence: TGTGCCATCAGTGAGACAAAAGGGAACACTGAAGCTTTCTTT. Amino acid sequence: CAISETKGNTEAFF.

This clonotype was seen at least ten times. The CDR3 sequence: CASSWTNTEAFF. For the CDR3, the DNA is TGTGCCAGCAGCTGGACGAACACTGAAGCTTTCTTT. The V gene is TRBV7-2, the J gene TRBJ1-1; the D is unclear. The length of the CDR3 is 12 residues. The germline gives CDR1 SGHTA, CDR2 FQGNSA. Deletions cut 4 bases from V and 1 base from J, with 4 bases between.

At least ten counts were recorded for this clonotype. The chain links TRBV20-1 to TRBJ2-5; possible D gene TRBD2, 5 bases. The CDR3 is 10 amino acids. Germline V gene data show CDR1 as DFQATT and CDR2 as SNEGSKA (reference sequence). The CDR3 protein is CARGRETQYF. The CDR3 DNA follows: TGCGCCCGAGGGCGGGAGACCCAGTACTTC.

This clonotype was counted between two and nine times. The chain couples TRBV19 to TRBJ2-2, with 11 bases matching TRBD2. The CDR3 is 15 amino acids. CDR1 and CDR2 (germline): LNHDA, SQIVND (reference sequence). J lost 4 bases, V lost 6 bases, and 4 bases had no gene match. The CDR3 nucleotides are TGTGCCAGTAGGAGCGGACTAGCGGGCACCGGGGAGCTGTTTTTT. Translated: CASRSGLAGTGELFF.

This clonotype turned up a few times. V is TRBV5-1 and J is TRBJ2-5, with D possibly TRBD2 on 6 matching bases. From germline, CDR1 is SGHRS and CDR2 YFSETQ. This CDR3 has 16 amino acids. V shed 4 bases and J shed 2 bases, with 18 bases lying between them. CDR3 sequence (DNA): TGCGCCAGCAGCCCGACCCAAGCGGGTACTCAAGAGACCCAGTACTTC. Its protein product is CASSPTQAGTQETQYF. Full variable domain (outside the CDR3, taken from reference TRBV5-1 and TRBJ2-5): KAGVTQTPRYLIKTRGQQVTLSCSPISGHRSVSWYQQTPGQGLQFLFEYFSETQRNKGNFPGRFSGRQFSNSRSEMNVSTLELGDSALYLCASSPTQAGTQETQYFGPGTRLLVL.

This clonotype was found many times. The V and J genes are TRBV25-1 and TRBJ2-7; TRBD1 might be the D (6 bases). In germline, CDR1 is MGHDK, CDR2 SYGVNS. The CDR3 totals 14 residues. Trimming cost V 0 bases and J 4 bases, with 10 bases left between them. The CDR3 sequence is CASSEYAGEYEQYF. The CDR3, as DNA: TGTGCCAGCAGTGAATACGCAGGGGAGTACGAGCAGTACTTC.

This sequence joins TRBV25-1 and TRBJ1-5, with a tentative D call TRBD1 (5 bases). The CDR3 has 15 residues. Germline V gives CDR1 MGHDK, CDR2 SYGVNS. V was trimmed by 5 bases and J by 5 bases, leaving 16 bases between them. CDR3 protein: CASSLGVGLHQPQHF. CDR3 nucleotides: TGTGCCAGCAGTTTAGGGGTAGGCCTTCATCAGCCCCAGCATTTT.

V is TRBV25-1 and J is TRBJ2-7; TRBD1 matches 7 bases. Trimming cost V 3 bases and J 3 bases; bases outside gene matches: 5. Germline CDR1 reads MGHDK; CDR2 reads SYGVNS. The CDR3 loop spans 14 amino acids. CDR3 in DNA: TGTGCCAGCAGTGACCGGGACAGTTTCTACGAGCAGTACTTC. It specifies CASSDRDSFYEQYF.

A few counts support this clonotype. The chain uses TRBV7-6 and TRBJ1-3, with D perhaps TRBD1 (5 bases). The CDR3 is made up of 14 amino acids. Between the trimmed V and J ends, which lost 6 bases and 2 bases, there was a span of 11 bases. Germline CDR1 SGHVS, CDR2 FNYEAQ. The DNA of the CDR3 is TGTGCCAGCAGATCCAGGGAGACTGGAAACACCATATATTTT. It specifies CASRSRETGNTIYF.

A few counts support this clonotype. The rearrangement uses TRBV12-3 or TRBV12-4 and TRBJ1-6; D ambiguous. The CDR3 has 12 residues. V lost 2 bases and J lost 10, with 6 bases in between. The CDR3 DNA reads TGTGCCAGCAGTTTATCTAAGTCACCCCTCCACTTT. Translated, it gives CASSLSKSPLHF.

This clonotype was picked up many times. V usage is TRBV2 and J usage is TRBJ2-7; 10 bases map to TRBD1. V dropped 6 bases and J dropped 6; count of bases not matched to a gene: 5. Germline CDR1 reads SNHLY; CDR2 reads FYNNEI. This CDR3 region has 13 residues. CDR3 amino acids: CASRGTGDGEQYF. The CDR3 DNA sequence: TGTGCCAGCAGGGGGACAGGGGATGGCGAGCAGTACTTC.

The rearrangement uses TRBV9 and TRBJ2-5; either TRBD1 or TRBD2 may fit D (6 bases each). This CDR3 is 15 amino acids long. V lost 0 bases to trimming and J lost 9 bases, with 18 bases between them. CDR1 SGDLS and CDR2 YYNGEE come from the germline V gene. The CDR3 DNA reads as TGTGCCAGCAGCGTAGGGGGGGCGAGCAATCAGCCCCAGTACTTC. Amino acids: CASSVGGASNQPQYF. The whole variable domain, filled in from reference TRBV9 and TRBJ2-5, reads DSGVTQTPKHLITATGQRVTLRCSPRSGDLSVYWYQQSLDQGLQFLIQYYNGEERAKGNILERFSAQQFPDLHSELNLSSLELGDSALYFCASSVGGASNQPQYFGPGTRLLVL.

This clonotype was seen a few times. The chain has TRBV12-3 or TRBV12-4 and TRBJ1-2; D remains unclear. This CDR3 region has 16 residues. V lost 2 bases and J lost 4, with 17 bases in between. The DNA of the CDR3 is TGTGCCAGCAGTTTACAACTGCAGCAACGGGGCTATGGCTACACCTTC. Translating it yields CASSLQLQQRGYGYTF.

Remarks on this clonotype: Sequence at one end of the junction differs from germline and may be a read error. The rearrangement uses TRBV2 and TRBJ1-4; unclear D gene. CDR1 SNHLY and CDR2 FYNNEI come from the germline V gene. CDR3 length: 15 amino acids. CDR3 loop: CAISDPGASNEKLFF. As DNA, the CDR3 is TGTGCCATCAGTGACCCCGGCGCGAGTAATGAAAAACTGTTTTTT.